Below are 25 T cell receptor beta chains sequenced from a single sample in a study of spatial heterogeneity in lung cancer. From the 5' RACE reads, TCRdb called clonotypes with MiXCR, one entry per CDR3 protein. Counted here are some 110,000 distinct CDR3 sequences, more than 9% occurring once; the ten biggest clones make up roughly 15%. The sample's time point: blood at routine non-recurrence follow-up after resection. Tumor, nontumor lung or frozen PBMC supplied whole RNA that was sequenced unsorted. The sample consisted of PBMCs, taken at follow-up. All receptors come from a male donor with early-stage non-small cell lung cancer.

J is TRBJ1-2 and V is TRBV6-1, with a weak D call TRBD1 (5 bases). The CDR3 loop spans 16 amino acids. V was shortened by 6 bases and J by 6 bases, with 23 bases between the two germline ends. Germline CDR1 is MNHNS and CDR2 is SASEGT. Written as DNA, the CDR3 is TGTGCCAGCAGCCCCGAACTAGCGGACATTCTTGATGGCTACACCTTC. Translating it yields CASSPELADILDGYTF.

This clonotype was seen more than once but under ten times. CDR3 DNA sequence: TGTGCCAGCAGCAAAAGGGATGACCCATTAAGTAATCAGCCCCAGCATTTT. Translated, it gives CASSKRDDPLSNQPQHF. The chain joins TRBV7-2 to TRBJ1-5; D is ambiguous. With 5 bases removed from V and 4 bases from J, the gap between germline ends came to 21 bases. The CDR3 runs to 17 residues. The germline V gene has CDR1 SGHTA and CDR2 FQGNSA.

This clonotype showed up just a few times. This rearrangement joins TRBV6-5 to TRBJ2-5; D could derive from TRBD1 or TRBD2 (5 bases each). CDR1 and CDR2 (germline): MNHEY, SVGAGI. The CDR3 sequence is 16 residues long. Between the trimmed V and J ends, which lost 0 bases and 2 bases, there was a span of 13 bases. In DNA form, the CDR3 reads TGTGCCAGCAGTTACTCCCGGGACGGAATACAAGAGACCCAGTACTTC. Translation: CASSYSRDGIQETQYF.

This clonotype has a count of ten or more. The V call is TRBV29-1, the J call TRBJ1-2, with unresolved D. Germline CDR1 is SQVTM and CDR2 is ANQGSEA. Trimming took 7 bases from V and 5 from J, leaving 11 bases between them. The length of the CDR3 is 11 residues. The CDR3 reads CSGYSAYGYTF. The DNA of the CDR3 is TGCAGCGGCTACAGTGCTTATGGCTACACCTTC.

The J gene is TRBJ2-5, the V gene TRBV10-2; D is unclear. Looked up from germline, CDR1 is WSHSY and CDR2 is SAAADI. The CDR3 contains 12 residues. Trimming left V 2 bases short and J 5 bases short, with 6 bases between. The CDR3 DNA reads as TGCGCCAGCAGTGAGGTAGGGGAGACCCAGTACTTC. It codes for CASSEVGETQYF.

This clonotype was picked up a small number of times. V usage is TRBV2 and J usage is TRBJ2-1; 7 bases are shared with TRBD1. The length of the CDR3 is 13 residues. Germline values: CDR1 SNHLY, CDR2 FYNNEI. Trimming removed 9 bases from V and 2 bases from J; junction bases left unmatched: 4. CDR3 sequence: CASGQDPYNEQFF. Here the CDR3 DNA reads TGTGCCAGTGGACAGGACCCCTACAATGAGCAGTTCTTC.

As for this clonotype: Being one base from a much bigger clone, this may be a read error. The V gene is TRBV6-5, the J gene TRBJ1-4, with D possibly TRBD1 on 5 matching bases. The CDR3 loop spans 15 amino acids. Germline V gives CDR1 MNHEY, CDR2 SVGAGI. V lost 4 bases to trimming and J lost 0 bases, with 9 bases between them. CDR3 bases: TGTGCCAGCAGTTGGTGGGGGTCAACTAATGAAAAACTGTTTTTT. Its protein product is CASSWWGSTNEKLFF.

There are a few counts of this clonotype. The chain couples TRBV20-1 to TRBJ1-5; tentative D call: TRBD1 (6 bases). V lost 2 bases, J lost 0 bases, and 14 bases lay in between. The CDR3 sequence is 16 residues long. In germline, CDR1 is DFQATT, CDR2 SNEGSKA (reference sequence). The CDR3 sequence is CSARSGQIDSNQPQHF. CDR3 sequence (DNA): TGCAGTGCTAGATCCGGACAGATAGATAGCAATCAGCCCCAGCATTTT.

The gene calls are TRBV6-2 or TRBV6-3 and TRBJ2-7, with 12 bases lining up with TRBD2. Germline assignment: CDR1 MNHEY and CDR2 SVGEGT. The ends lost 4 bases at V and 3 bases at J; junction bases unmatched: 4. CDR3 length: 15 residues. CDR3 nucleotide sequence: TGTGCCAGCAGTTGTAGACTAGCGGGGGACTACGAGCAGTACTTC. This encodes CASSCRLAGDYEQYF.

The rearrangement uses TRBV9 and TRBJ2-2; D is unresolved. Trimming removed 1 base from V and 6 bases from J, with 7 bases in between. The CDR3 has 13 amino acids. Per germline, CDR1 SGDLS and CDR2 YYNGEE. The chain's CDR3 is CASSVHPAGELFF. DNA for the CDR3: TGTGCCAGCAGCGTACACCCGGCCGGGGAGCTGTTTTTT.

The V call is TRBV10-3, the J call TRBJ1-2; D is undetermined. The V gene lost 9 bases and the J gene lost 3 bases, with 14 bases spanning the gap. Germline CDR1 reads ENHRY; CDR2 reads SYGVKD. The CDR3 consists of 13 residues. Written as DNA, the CDR3 is TGTGCCATGAGTCCCGGAGCTTACTATGGCTACACCTTC. Protein: CAMSPGAYYGYTF.

This clonotype was seen ten or more times. The chain employs TRBV27 and TRBJ2-1, with 12 bases lining up with TRBD2. Per germline, CDR1 MNHEY and CDR2 SMNVEV (reference sequence). The CDR3 is 16 residues long. The V segment lost 7 bases and the J segment 9 bases; nucleotides outside the gene matches: 13. CDR3 sequence reads: CASTSLAGGLRGEQFF. In nucleotides, the CDR3 is TGTGCCAGCACCTCCCTAGCGGGGGGGCTCAGAGGTGAGCAGTTCTTC.

This clonotype was observed many times. The rearrangement uses TRBV11-2 and TRBJ1-6; no clear D. This CDR3 has 12 amino acids. The germline gives CDR1 SGHAT, CDR2 FQNNGV. The V end lost 4 bases, the J end lost 16 bases, and 14 bases lay between the germline ends. CDR3 in amino acids: CASSSQVDPLHF. For the CDR3, the DNA is TGTGCCAGCAGCTCGCAGGTGGACCCTCTCCACTTT. The variable domain in full, with the rest retrieved from reference TRBV11-2 and TRBJ1-6, is EAGVAQSPRYKIIEKRQSVAFWCNPISGHATLYWYQQILGQGPKLLIQFQNNGVVDDSQLPKDRFSAERLKGVDSTLKIQPAKLEDSAVYLCASSSQVDPLHFGNGTRLTVT.

This clonotype was recorded many times. The chain has TRBV9 and TRBJ2-5; a possible D gene is TRBD2 (5 bases). Trimming took 4 bases from V and 2 from J, leaving 12 bases between them. This CDR3 spans 14 amino acids. Germline CDR1 SGDLS, CDR2 YYNGEE. The CDR3 loop is CASSSRWRQETQYF. The CDR3 coding sequence is TGTGCCAGCAGCTCCCGGTGGAGGCAAGAGACCCAGTACTTC.

In its sample, this clonotype was seen many times. The J gene is TRBJ2-3, the V gene TRBV29-1; 13 positions agree with TRBD2. J was trimmed by 5 bases and V by 2 bases; bases with no gene match: 7. CDR3 size: 16 residues. The germline V gene has CDR1 SQVTM and CDR2 ANQGSEA. This chain's CDR3 is CSVEHRLAGGLDTQYF. The CDR3 coding sequence is TGCAGCGTTGAACATCGACTAGCGGGGGGCCTAGATACGCAGTATTTT.

This clonotype has more than one count but fewer than ten. The gene calls are TRBV30 and TRBJ1-1; tentative D call: TRBD1 (5 bases). The CDR3 runs to 17 residues. Germline-derived CDR1 and CDR2 are GTSNPN and SVGIG (reference sequence). V was trimmed by 5 bases and J by 3 bases, leaving 25 bases between them. The CDR3 loop reads CAWSYSDSLPGYTEAFF. Here the CDR3 DNA reads TGTGCCTGGTCATACTCCGACAGCCTCCCGGGGTACACTGAAGCTTTCTTT.

V usage is TRBV30 and J usage is TRBJ1-1; the D is unclear. Germline V gives CDR1 GTSNPN, CDR2 SVGIG (reference sequence). The CDR3 consists of 16 residues. Trimming left V 0 bases short and J 1 base short, with 15 bases between. The CDR3 bases are TGTGCCTGGAGTGTACGGAGGAACTTGGGGAACACTGAAGCTTTCTTT. It encodes CAWSVRRNLGNTEAFF.

V usage is TRBV5-1 and J usage is TRBJ2-5; TRBD2 matches 10 bases. V shed 0 bases, J shed 2 bases, and the junction held 7 bases outside the gene matches. From germline, CDR1 is SGHRS and CDR2 YFSETQ. The CDR3 contains 17 residues. The CDR3 DNA is TGCGCCAGCAGCTTGGCCGTCCTAGCGGGGGTGCAAGAGACCCAGTACTTC. Protein: CASSLAVLAGVQETQYF.

In its sample, this clonotype was seen a few times. V usage is TRBV2 and J usage is TRBJ1-5; D is unresolved. Germline V gene data show CDR1 as SNHLY and CDR2 as FYNNEI. This CDR3 spans 13 amino acids. V was shortened by 6 bases and J by 0 bases, with 6 bases between the two germline ends. CDR3 in DNA: TGTGCCAGCAGGGGAGTTAGCAATCAGCCCCAGCATTTT. Protein: CASRGVSNQPQHF.

The V call is TRBV19, the J call TRBJ1-3; D not certain. Per the germline V gene, CDR1 is LNHDA and CDR2 is SQIVND (reference sequence). This CDR3 spans 12 amino acids. V lost 8 bases, J lost 4 bases, and 9 bases lay in between. DNA for the CDR3: TGTGCCAGTGCGTGGCTGGGAAACACCATATATTTT. Residues: CASAWLGNTIYF.

This clonotype was counted between two and nine times. The CDR3 region is CASSLDGASYEQYF. In DNA, the CDR3 is TGCGCCAGCAGCTTGGACGGGGCATCCTACGAGCAGTACTTC. The J gene is TRBJ2-7, the V gene TRBV5-1; D tentatively reads TRBD1 or TRBD2 (5 bases each). V was trimmed by 0 bases and J by 1 base, leaving 8 bases between them. This CDR3 is built from 14 residues. CDR1 SGHRS and CDR2 YFSETQ come from the germline V gene.

The table lists this clonotype with a few counts. V usage is TRBV2 and J usage is TRBJ1-6; D is perhaps TRBD1 (6 bases). CDR1 SNHLY and CDR2 FYNNEI come from the germline V gene. V lost 9 bases, J lost 5 bases, and 20 bases lay in between. The CDR3 covers 16 residues. This CDR3 is CASGGPGGPNNSPLHF. The CDR3 DNA reads TGTGCCAGTGGGGGGCCTGGGGGACCTAATAATTCACCCCTCCACTTT.

This clonotype was picked up a small number of times. V gene TRBV24-1 combines with J gene TRBJ1-2; D gene ambiguous. Trimming took off 3 bases at V and 5 bases at J, with 9 bases between the two ends. Germline CDR1 KGHDR, CDR2 SFDVKD. This CDR3 is built from 13 residues. The CDR3 coding sequence is TGTGCCACCAGTGATCCCGCCTATTATGGCTACACCTTC. This translates into CATSDPAYYGYTF.

The sample holds a few counts of this clonotype. This rearrangement joins TRBV6-2 or TRBV6-3 to TRBJ2-5, with D possibly called TRBD1 or TRBD2 (5 bases each). Germline V gene sequence: CDR1 MNHEY, CDR2 SVGEGT. The CDR3 contains 14 residues. The V end lost 4 bases, the J end lost 3 bases, and 12 bases lay between the germline ends. CDR3 DNA sequence: TGTGCCAGCAGTTTAAGGGACCGAAAAGAGACCCAGTACTTC. Translated, it gives CASSLRDRKETQYF.

This clonotype occurred many times. The chain joins TRBV5-1 to TRBJ2-3, with D uncertain. The germline CDR1 and CDR2 sequences are SGHRS and YFSETQ. Trimming pared 4 bases from V and 10 bases from J, leaving 10 bases between. The CDR3 sequence is 11 residues long. Here the CDR3 reads CASSDARAQYF. The CDR3 bases are TGCGCCAGCAGCGACGCCCGGGCGCAGTATTTT.